The clone carrying this TCR beta chain rates as large. Its antigen is still unknown. The CDR3 is made up of 14 amino acids. Germline CDR1 LNHDA, CDR2 SQIVND (reference sequence). Trimming at V came to 9 bases and at J to 4 bases, leaving 10 bases not matched to a gene. These data originate in a study of T cells in localized non-small cell lung cancer. The assay was immunoSEQ multiplex PCR, and TCRdb's table has in-frame clones only and misses some. The sample includes about 2,400 clones, around 20% of them seen just once. General study points: Tumor showed lower T cell clonality than uninvolved adjacent lung, where it was highest.

This receptor was identified in a man between 40 and 70 years old with stage I lung adenocarcinoma. The chain has TRBV19 and TRBJ2-7, with TRBD2 identical over 9 bases. Sequences were derived from lung tumor tissue, sampled before any cancer treatment. Here the CDR3 DNA reads TGTGCCAGCACTGGGGCGGGAGGGCTATACGAGCAGTACTTC. It translates to CASTGAGGLYEQYF.